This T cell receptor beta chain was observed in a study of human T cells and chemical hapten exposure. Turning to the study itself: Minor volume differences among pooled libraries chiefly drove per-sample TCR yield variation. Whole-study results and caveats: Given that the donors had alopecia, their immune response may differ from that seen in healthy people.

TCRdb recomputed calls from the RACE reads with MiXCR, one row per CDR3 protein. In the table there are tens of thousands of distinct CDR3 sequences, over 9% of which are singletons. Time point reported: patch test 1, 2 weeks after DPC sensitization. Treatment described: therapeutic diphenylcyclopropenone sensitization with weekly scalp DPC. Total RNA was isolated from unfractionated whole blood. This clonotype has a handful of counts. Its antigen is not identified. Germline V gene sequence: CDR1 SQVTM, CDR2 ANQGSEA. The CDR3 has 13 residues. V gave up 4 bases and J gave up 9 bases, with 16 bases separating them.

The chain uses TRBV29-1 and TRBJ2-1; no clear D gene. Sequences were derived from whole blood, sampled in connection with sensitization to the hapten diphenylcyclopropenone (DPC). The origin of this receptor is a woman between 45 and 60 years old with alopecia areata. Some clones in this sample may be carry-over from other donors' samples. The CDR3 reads CSVVPPGDGEQFF. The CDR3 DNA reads TGCAGCGTTGTACCACCAGGTGACGGTGAGCAGTTCTTC.